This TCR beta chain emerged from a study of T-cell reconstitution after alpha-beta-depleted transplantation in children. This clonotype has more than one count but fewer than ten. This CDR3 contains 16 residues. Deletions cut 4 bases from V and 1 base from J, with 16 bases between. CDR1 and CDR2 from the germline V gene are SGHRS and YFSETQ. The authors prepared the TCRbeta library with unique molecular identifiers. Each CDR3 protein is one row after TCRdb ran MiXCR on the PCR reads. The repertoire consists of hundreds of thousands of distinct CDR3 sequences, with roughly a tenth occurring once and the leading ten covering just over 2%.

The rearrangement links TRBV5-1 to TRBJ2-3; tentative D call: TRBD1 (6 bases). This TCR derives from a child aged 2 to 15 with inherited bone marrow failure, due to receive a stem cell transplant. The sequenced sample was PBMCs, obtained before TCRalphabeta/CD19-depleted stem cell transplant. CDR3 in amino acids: CASSPGTIARTDTQYF. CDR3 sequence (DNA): TGCGCCAGCAGCCCCGGGACAATAGCCCGCACAGATACGCAGTATTTT.